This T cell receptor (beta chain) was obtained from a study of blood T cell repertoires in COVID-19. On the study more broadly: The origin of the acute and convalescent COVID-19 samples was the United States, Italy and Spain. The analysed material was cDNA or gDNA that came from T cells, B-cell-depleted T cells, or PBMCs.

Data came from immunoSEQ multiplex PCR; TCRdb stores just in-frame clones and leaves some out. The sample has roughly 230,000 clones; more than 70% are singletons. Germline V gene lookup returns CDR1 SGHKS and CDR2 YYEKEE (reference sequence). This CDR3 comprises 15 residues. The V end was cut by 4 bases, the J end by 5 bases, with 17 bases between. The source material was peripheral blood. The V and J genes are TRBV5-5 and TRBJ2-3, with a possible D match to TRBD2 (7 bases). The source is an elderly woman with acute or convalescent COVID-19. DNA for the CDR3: TGTGCCAGCAGCCCCTGGGGGGGGGCCGGAGATACGCAGTATTTT. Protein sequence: CASSPWGGAGDTQYF.